The present entry profiles one TCR beta chain with its context. The target antigen is unknown. This specimen belongs to a study of T cell responses to AZD1222 COVID-19 vaccine. Germline V CDR1 and CDR2: MNHEY, SVGAGI. The CDR3 contains 15 residues. V shed 0 bases, J shed 6 bases, and the junction held 7 bases outside the gene matches. General study points: Donor demographics were predominantly white British with a female majority; clonal diversity may be underestimated.

Only in-frame clones appear in the TCRdb table, and some are missing; sequencing was by immunoSEQ multiplex PCR. In the table there are some 150,000 clones, around 84% of which are singletons. The chain links TRBV6-5 to TRBJ2-5, with TRBD1 identical over 7 bases. This TCR was sampled from an adult who received the AZD1222 COVID-19 vaccine. The specimen was peripheral blood, collected 28 days after the second AZD1222 dose. DNA for the CDR3: TGTGCCAGCAGTTACTCGAATCAGGGGGTACAGACCCAGTACTTC. Encoded protein: CASSYSNQGVQTQYF.